This TCR beta chain was recorded in a study of shared clonotypes between healthy human individuals. TCRdb's table, derived via immunoSEQ multiplex PCR, lists solely in-frame clones and lacks some. The repertoire includes about 1,900,000 clones, about 95% of them detected once, and 1.2% sits in the top ten. The germline gives CDR1 MGHRA, CDR2 YSYEKL. The length of the CDR3 is 17 residues. Trimming removed 2 bases at V and 3 bases at J, with 19 bases between. This clone was recorded once. As defined, naive CD8 cells were CD45RO-negative and positively selected for CCR7, with terminally differentiated effector memory CD45RA+ cells excluded.

Sequencing used naive CD8+ T cells sorted from blood. The rearrangement joins TRBV4-1 to TRBJ1-1; D remains ambiguous. The sequence was collected from a man younger than 35 in good health. CDR3 amino acids: CASSQTPRILEDTEAFF. CDR3 bases: TGCGCCAGCAGCCAAACACCCCGGATACTTGAGGACACTGAAGCTTTCTTT.